This entry describes one T cell receptor (beta chain). The antigen remains unidentified. These data are taken from a study of graft-versus-host responses after intestinal transplantation. Sequencing used immunoSEQ multiplex PCR; TCRdb keeps in-frame clones, though not all of them. The sample includes about 86,000 clones, 88% seen only once; the top ten take 0.28%. The CDR3 sequence is 12 residues long. Germline-derived CDR1 and CDR2 are SGHNT and YENEEA. V lost 5 bases and J lost 8, with 10 bases in between. The source was unstimulated CD4+ T cells sorted from spleen or lymph node cells, collected before transplant. The J gene is TRBJ1-3, the V gene TRBV11-3; D remains ambiguous. This sequence originates from a human donor who was the organ donor for an intestinal transplant. The CDR3 DNA follows: TGTGCCAGCAGCCCTGGAGTTGACACCATATATTTT. Amino acid sequence: CASSPGVDTIYF. The variable domain in full, completed from reference TRBV11-3 and TRBJ1-3, reads EAGVVQSPRYKIIEKKQPVAFWCNPISGHNTLYWYLQNLGQGPELLIRYENEEAVDDSQLPKDRFSAERLKGVDSTLKIQPAELGDSAVYLCASSPGVDTIYFGEGSWLTVV.